These 28 T cell receptor beta chains were sequenced from one sample in a study of cytomegalovirus exposure and HLA in healthy donors. Generated by immunoSEQ multiplex PCR, the TCRdb table keeps only in-frame clones and is missing some. The sample has more than 45,000 clones, 80% to 90% seen once. The sequenced sample consisted of PBMCs. The receptors originated from a woman aged 18 to 35 in good health and CMV-seronegative.

This clone turned up a few times. The chain couples TRBV4-3 to TRBJ2-7, with a possible D match to TRBD2 (7 bases). Trimming pared 2 bases from V and 3 bases from J, leaving 14 bases between. Germline CDR1 reads LGHNA; CDR2 reads YSLEER. The CDR3 is made up of 15 amino acids. The CDR3 nucleotides are TGCGCCAGCAGCCAAACTAGGGGGGGCCTCTACGAGCAGTACTTC. Translation gives CASSQTRGGLYEQYF.

The chain recombines TRBV6-4 with TRBJ2-7; 7 bases match TRBD2. The CDR3 has 16 amino acids. Unmatched junction bases numbered 10, after V lost 2 bases and J lost 3 bases. Germline CDR1 MRHNA, CDR2 SNTAGT. Here the CDR3 reads CASSDGEGLSSYEQYF. The CDR3 bases are TGTGCCAGCAGTGACGGGGAGGGGCTTTCAAGCTACGAGCAGTACTTC.

The rearrangement joins TRBV27 to TRBJ1-1; 10 bases agree with TRBD1. Looked up from germline, CDR1 is MNHEY and CDR2 is SMNVEV (reference sequence). With 6 bases clipped from V and 0 bases from J, the junction kept 1 base outside the gene matches. The CDR3 contains 14 residues. The CDR3 DNA reads as TGTGCCAGCAGCGACAGGGGGCTGAACACTGAAGCTTTCTTT. Translating gives CASSDRGLNTEAFF.

The V and J genes are TRBV30 and TRBJ2-7, with TRBD1 identical over 7 bases. Germline CDR1 reads GTSNPN; CDR2 reads SVGIG (reference sequence). CDR3 length equals 13 residues. V gave up 2 bases and J gave up 7 bases; unmatched junction bases: 8. The CDR3 DNA follows: TGTGCCTGGAGTTTGGGACAGTGGGGAGAGCAGTACTTC. It yields the protein CAWSLGQWGEQYF.

The chain is built from TRBV30 and TRBJ2-2; 8 bases agree with TRBD2. Germline trimming cut 4 bases from V and 4 bases from J; bases unmatched to any gene: 8. Looked up from germline, CDR1 is GTSNPN and CDR2 is SVGIG (reference sequence). The CDR3 has 15 amino acids. Here the CDR3 reads CAWTPGLVVTGELFF. CDR3 bases: TGTGCCTGGACCCCGGGACTAGTCGTCACCGGGGAGCTGTTTTTT.

The chain links TRBV7-8 to TRBJ2-1; TRBD1 is a possible D gene (6 bases). CDR3 length: 11 residues. CDR1 SGHVS and CDR2 FQNEAQ come from the germline V gene. V gave up 9 bases and J gave up 9 bases, with 12 bases separating them. CDR3 nucleotides: TGTGCCAGTTTACAGGGCCCTGAGCAGTTCTTC. Its translation: CASLQGPEQFF.

This chain uses TRBV9 with TRBJ1-5, with D possibly matching TRBD1 (5 bases). Germline CDR1 and CDR2: SGDLS and YYNGEE. CDR3 length: 15 residues. The V and J ends lost 0 bases and 3 bases respectively, with 10 bases between them. CDR3 in DNA: TGTGCCAGCAGCGTAGCTGGGGACTACAATCAGCCCCAGCATTTT. As protein: CASSVAGDYNQPQHF.

The chain couples TRBV18 to TRBJ1-3; D not certain. CDR3 length: 16 amino acids. Trimming removed 4 bases at V and 3 bases at J, with 16 bases between. CDR1 is KGHSH, CDR2 LQKENI, per germline. The CDR3 DNA reads TGTGCCAGCTCACGAACACGGCAGGAAGGTGGAAACACCATATATTTT. Protein sequence: CASSRTRQEGGNTIYF.

As DNA, the CDR3 is TGTGCCAGCAGCCCCCCGGCTAGCGGAAAAGAGACCCAGTACTTC. It encodes CASSPPASGKETQYF. V gene TRBV13 combines with J gene TRBJ2-5, with 7 bases aligning to TRBD2. There are 15 residues in the CDR3. V was pared by 5 bases and J by 3 bases, with 9 bases of the junction left unmatched. The germline V gene has CDR1 PRHDT and CDR2 FYEKMQ (reference sequence).

The genes are TRBV9 and TRBJ1-1, with D possibly matching TRBD1 (6 bases). There are 14 residues in the CDR3. Germline V gene lookup returns CDR1 SGDLS and CDR2 YYNGEE. V was pared by 4 bases and J by 6 bases, with 16 bases between. The CDR3 DNA sequence: TGTGCCAGCAGCCTCAGGGGTGACGTCGCTGAAGCTTTCTTT. Translation: CASSLRGDVAEAFF. The entire variable domain, with the rest obtained from reference TRBV9 and TRBJ1-1, is as follows: DSGVTQTPKHLITATGQRVTLRCSPRSGDLSVYWYQQSLDQGLQFLIQYYNGEERAKGNILERFSAQQFPDLHSELNLSSLELGDSALYFCASSLRGDVAEAFFGQGTRLTVV.

The rearrangement links TRBV19 to TRBJ1-2; 7 nucleotides match TRBD1. This CDR3 contains 15 residues. Germline assignment: CDR1 LNHDA and CDR2 SQIVND (reference sequence). After removal of 3 bases from V and 5 bases from J, the junction contained 9 bases not matched to a gene. This CDR3 reads CASSIGTAGTYGYTF. CDR3 DNA sequence: TGTGCCAGTAGTATCGGGACAGCTGGTACATATGGCTACACCTTC.

This clone was found once. The chain uses TRBV5-6 and TRBJ2-7, with TRBD1 identical over 7 bases. The V and J ends lost 0 bases and 1 base, in that order; junction bases with no gene match: 7. The CDR3 sequence is 16 residues long. From germline, CDR1 is SGHDT and CDR2 YYEEEE. CDR3 loop: CASSLDLGTASYEQYF. The CDR3 DNA sequence: TGTGCCAGCAGCTTGGATCTCGGGACAGCTTCCTACGAGCAGTACTTC.

The chain joins TRBV9 to TRBJ1-2; no firm D call. Per germline, CDR1 SGDLS and CDR2 YYNGEE. V was trimmed by 0 bases and J by 2 bases, leaving 8 bases between them. The CDR3 is 14 amino acids. CDR3 loop: CASSVETQNYGYTF. The CDR3 bases are TGTGCCAGCAGCGTAGAAACCCAGAACTATGGCTACACCTTC.

V and J are TRBV19 and TRBJ2-7; a weak D match, TRBD2 (5 bases). The CDR3 length is 14 residues. V lost 3 bases and J lost 5, with 14 bases in between. The germline V gene encodes CDR1 LNHDA and CDR2 SQIVND (reference sequence). The CDR3 DNA reads TGTGCCAGTAGTATGTTGGCCCTCGGGGACGAGCAGTACTTC. Translating it yields CASSMLALGDEQYF.

This chain connects TRBV15 to TRBJ1-5; D unclear. CDR1 and CDR2 (germline): LNHNV, YYDKDF (reference sequence). V was clipped by 3 bases and J by 7 bases, with 10 bases between them. This CDR3 has 13 amino acids. CDR3: CATSSGGNQPQHF. For the CDR3, the DNA is TGTGCCACCAGCAGTGGAGGGAACCAGCCCCAGCATTTT.

The chain has TRBV30 and TRBJ1-2; D gene ambiguous. The CDR3 is 13 residues long. Trimming cost V 1 base and J 2 bases, with 8 bases left between them. CDR1 GTSNPN and CDR2 SVGIG come from the germline V gene (reference sequence). The DNA of the CDR3 is TGTGCCTGGAGTGAGGAGAGAAACTATGGCTACACCTTC. Its translation: CAWSEERNYGYTF.

The gene calls are TRBV30 and TRBJ1-1; possible D gene TRBD1, 6 bases. The CDR3 length is 13 residues. V shed 4 bases and J shed 2 bases, with 11 bases lying between them. Germline CDR1 GTSNPN, CDR2 SVGIG (reference sequence). The CDR3 loop is CAWNRAGNTEAFF. The CDR3 bases are TGTGCCTGGAACAGGGCTGGTAACACTGAAGCTTTCTTT.

In its sample, this clone was seen once. The chain links TRBV11-1 to TRBJ2-5; D not certain. With 5 bases removed from V and 5 bases from J, the gap between germline ends came to 6 bases. The CDR3 is 11 residues long. Germline assignment: CDR1 SGHAT and CDR2 FQDESV (reference sequence). CDR3 coding DNA: TGTGCCAGCAGCCTCGGGGAGACCCAGTACTTC. As protein: CASSLGETQYF.

The chain has TRBV18 and TRBJ1-5; the D gene is possibly TRBD1 (6 bases). The V end was cut by 3 bases, the J end by 8 bases, with 14 bases between. The germline CDR1 and CDR2 sequences are KGHSH and LQKENI. CDR3 length: 14 amino acids. In nucleotides, the CDR3 is TGTGCCAGCTCACCTAGGGGGGGGCCGGAGCCCCAGCATTTT. Its translation is CASSPRGGPEPQHF.

V is TRBV6-5 and J is TRBJ2-3; 11 bases agree with TRBD1. In germline, CDR1 is MNHEY, CDR2 SVGAGI. V lost 5 bases and J lost 5; bases outside the gene matches: 3. The CDR3 loop spans 14 amino acids. The CDR3 here is CASSPGTGGDTQYF. In DNA, the CDR3 is TGTGCCAGCAGTCCTGGGACAGGGGGAGATACGCAGTATTTT.

The rearrangement links TRBV4-3 to TRBJ2-3, with a tentative D call TRBD2 (6 bases). The CDR3 contains 17 residues. V lost 2 bases and J 2 bases, leaving 17 bases between the germline ends. Per the germline V gene, CDR1 is LGHNA and CDR2 is YSLEER. CDR3 sequence reads: CASSQRAGGALTDTQYF. The CDR3 region has the DNA TGCGCCAGCAGCCAACGAGCGGGCGGGGCTCTCACAGATACGCAGTATTTT.

This chain uses TRBV15 with TRBJ1-1, with 11 bases aligning to TRBD1. The junction had 8 bases not matched to a gene; V was cut back by 2 bases and J by 6 bases. Germline V gives CDR1 LNHNV, CDR2 YYDKDF (reference sequence). The CDR3 is made up of 16 amino acids. The CDR3: CATSRRPGQGVAEAFF. The DNA of the CDR3 is TGTGCCACCAGCAGACGGCCGGGACAGGGGGTCGCTGAAGCTTTCTTT.

CDR3 sequence: CASSYSISGNIQYF. The CDR3 bases are TGTGCCAGCAGTTACTCTATTAGCGGAAACATTCAGTACTTC. The V gene is TRBV6-5, the J gene TRBJ2-4; TRBD2 is a possible D gene (6 bases). The V gene's germline CDR1 is MNHEY and CDR2 SVGAGI. V was pared by 0 bases and J by 6 bases, with 9 bases between. CDR3 length: 14 amino acids.

The chain couples TRBV27 to TRBJ2-1; D is possibly TRBD2 (5 bases). V was shortened by 1 base and J by 8 bases, with 12 bases between the two germline ends. The germline CDR1 and CDR2 sequences are MNHEY and SMNVEV (reference sequence). The CDR3 contains 14 residues. The CDR3 loop is CASSLYVGGDEQFF. The CDR3 DNA sequence: TGTGCCAGCAGTTTATATGTTGGAGGCGATGAGCAGTTCTTC.

This chain links TRBV11-2 with TRBJ1-1; maybe TRBD1 (6 bases). Per germline, CDR1 SGHAT and CDR2 FQNNGV. V lost 5 bases and J lost 6, with 19 bases in between. The CDR3 contains 15 residues. The CDR3 sequence is CASSMAGAYRAEAFF. CDR3 nucleotides: TGTGCCAGCAGCATGGCGGGGGCCTATCGCGCTGAAGCTTTCTTT.

The chain is built from TRBV5-6 and TRBJ2-1; D call uncertain. CDR3 size: 16 residues. V was clipped by 0 bases and J by 8 bases, with 18 bases between them. Germline lookup yields CDR1 SGHDT and CDR2 YYEEEE. The CDR3, as DNA: TGTGCCAGCAGCTTGGCCGTTGACCGACTTAGGTATGAGCAGTTCTTC. Translation gives CASSLAVDRLRYEQFF. The full variable domain, completed using reference TRBV5-6 and TRBJ2-1, is DAGVTQSPTHLIKTRGQQVTLRCSPKSGHDTVSWYQQALGQGPQFIFQYYEEEERQRGNFPDRFSGHQFPNYSSELNVNALLLGDSALYLCASSLAVDRLRYEQFFGPGTRLTVL.

The V call is TRBV4-3, the J call TRBJ2-7, with 8 bases fitting TRBD1. Unmatched junction bases numbered 4, after V lost 4 bases and J lost 5 bases. CDR3 length equals 13 residues. Germline V CDR1 and CDR2: LGHNA, YSLEER. CDR3 loop: CASSRTGFHEQYF. The CDR3 nucleotides read TGCGCCAGCAGCCGGACAGGGTTCCACGAGCAGTACTTC.

The chain has TRBV29-1 and TRBJ1-1; D call uncertain. This CDR3 spans 15 amino acids. CDR1 SQVTM and CDR2 ANQGSEA come from the germline V gene. This CDR3 reads CIAGRFPAKDTEAFF. The CDR3, as DNA: TGCATCGCAGGCCGTTTTCCTGCTAAGGACACTGAAGCTTTCTTT.